This paragraph reports one T cell receptor beta chain. The data are from a study of radiotherapy plus CTLA-4 blockade in lung cancer. CDR3 length equals 12 residues. Germline V lookup: CDR1 MNHEY, CDR2 SVGAGI. Trimming cost V 6 bases and J 1 base, with 3 bases left between them. Produced via immunoSEQ multiplex PCR; TCRdb's table is partial and in-frame only. The data show about 90,000 clones, with about two thirds seen just once and 11% to 15% held by the top ten. This material consisted of peripheral blood, taken from a patient treated with radiotherapy plus ipilimumab. The chain couples TRBV6-5 to TRBJ2-2; D unresolved. This clonotype originated in a human donor with non-small cell lung cancer that progressed on radiotherapy plus ipilimumab. The CDR3 is CASRRNTGELFF. The CDR3 DNA reads as TGTGCCAGCAGGCGGAACACCGGGGAGCTGTTTTTT.